This section outlines one TCR beta chain sequence together with its context. The junction does not match germline at one end; this may be a read error. These data come from a study of tumor-infiltrating lymphocytes in primary liver carcinoma. Overall study: Treatment of the patients' primary liver carcinoma consisted of surgical resection. Tumors were staged T1-T3 N0M0 and measured roughly 4.2 to 10 cm across.

Blood RNA originated from unsorted whole blood, with germline DNA additionally extracted. Reverse transcription of roughly 470 ng total RNA with a constant-region primer produced TCR beta cDNA. Nested multiplex PCR, run for three rounds with slightly modified ARM-PCR, yielded TCR beta libraries. One entry per CDR3 protein results from TCRdb running MiXCR on the multiplex PCR reads. The sample lists approximately 300,000 distinct CDR3 sequences, 65% occurring once. The sample consisted of peripheral blood. The TCR sequence derives from a man in his forties with primary liver carcinoma and hepatitis B virus infection.

The CDR3 sequence: CASSETGQGRPEQFF. The CDR3 DNA reads as TGTGCCAGCAGTGAGACGGGACAGGGTCGTCCGGAGCAGTTCTTC. The V and J genes are TRBV10-1 and TRBJ2-1, with 9 bases lining up with TRBD1. The germline V gene encodes CDR1 WNHNN and CDR2 SYGVQD (reference sequence). CDR3 length: 15 amino acids.